Below are 29 T cell receptor beta chains sequenced from a single sample in a study of cytomegalovirus exposure and HLA in healthy donors. This PCR relied on a set of 60 Vbeta primers and 13 Jbeta primers. Generated by immunoSEQ multiplex PCR, the TCRdb table keeps only in-frame clones and is missing some. The sample totals 75,000 to 100,000 clones; its top ten clones hold 1.4% to 1.5%. The sample comprised PBMCs. Every receptor here comes from a woman aged 55-69 years in good health and CMV-seronegative.

J is TRBJ1-5 and V is TRBV6-5; tentative D call: TRBD1 (5 bases). V was trimmed by 6 bases and J by 3 bases, leaving 12 bases between them. Germline V gives CDR1 MNHEY, CDR2 SVGAGI. The CDR3 covers 14 residues. In DNA, the CDR3 is TGTGCCAGCAGGGCGCGGGGGACCAATCAGCCCCAGCATTTT. Amino acids: CASRARGTNQPQHF.

J is TRBJ1-1 and V is TRBV6-5; D is unresolved. Trimming left V 0 bases short and J 0 bases short, with 8 bases between. The CDR3 length is 15 residues. Germline lookup yields CDR1 MNHEY and CDR2 SVGAGI. In DNA form, the CDR3 reads TGTGCCAGCAGTTACTCGCCAGGCTTGAACACTGAAGCTTTCTTT. Translating it yields CASSYSPGLNTEAFF.

The rearrangement links TRBV2 to TRBJ2-6; 7 bases are shared with TRBD1. CDR3 length equals 14 residues. Germline CDR1 is SNHLY and CDR2 is FYNNEI. V was clipped by 6 bases and J by 2 bases; unmatched bases: 1. CDR3 in DNA: TGTGCCAGCAGGCAGGGGGCTGGGGCCAACGTCCTGACTTTC. Translating it yields CASRQGAGANVLTF. Supplemented by reference TRBV2 and TRBJ2-6, the full variable domain reads EPEVTQTPSHQVTQMGQEVILRCVPISNHLYFYWYRQILGQKVEFLVSFYNNEISEKSEIFDDQFSVERPDGSNFTLKIRSTKLEDSAMYFCASRQGAGANVLTFGAGSRLTVL.

The CDR3 loop is CASSATGGRGEKLFF. The CDR3, as DNA: TGTGCCAGCAGCGCAACAGGGGGAAGGGGTGAAAAACTGTTTTTT. The rearrangement uses TRBV9 and TRBJ1-4, with 8 bases that match TRBD1. CDR3 length equals 15 residues. After removal of 3 bases from V and 7 bases from J, the junction contained 8 bases not matched to a gene. Germline lookup yields CDR1 SGDLS and CDR2 YYNGEE.

The chain joins TRBV2 to TRBJ1-1; D call uncertain. The CDR3 covers 15 residues. Germline V gene sequence: CDR1 SNHLY, CDR2 FYNNEI. Trimming removed 2 bases from V and 5 bases from J, with 15 bases in between. The CDR3 coding sequence is TGTGCCAGCAGTGAAACCGGGTTCCATGGGACTGAAGCTTTCTTT. Its protein product is CASSETGFHGTEAFF.

The rearrangement links TRBV7-9 to TRBJ2-2; a possible D gene is TRBD2 (5 bases). This CDR3 has 14 residues. The V gene lost 6 bases and the J gene lost 5 bases, with 13 bases spanning the gap. The germline V gene has CDR1 SEHNR and CDR2 FQNEAQ (reference sequence). The CDR3 DNA reads TGTGCCAGCAGTTATAACGGGATTACCGGGGAGCTGTTTTTT. Protein product: CASSYNGITGELFF.

The J gene is TRBJ1-1, the V gene TRBV2; D unresolved. Germline V gives CDR1 SNHLY, CDR2 FYNNEI. With 5 bases removed from V and 8 bases from J, the gap between germline ends came to 18 bases. The CDR3 is 14 amino acids. Here the CDR3 DNA reads TGTGCCAGCAGTCGCAGTGAACACAAGTCCGAAGCTTTCTTT. Encoded protein: CASSRSEHKSEAFF. Based on the CDR3 plus reference TRBV2 and TRBJ1-1, the full variable domain is EPEVTQTPSHQVTQMGQEVILRCVPISNHLYFYWYRQILGQKVEFLVSFYNNEISEKSEIFDDQFSVERPDGSNFTLKIRSTKLEDSAMYFCASSRSEHKSEAFFGQGTRLTVV.

The chain couples TRBV28 to TRBJ2-7, with 7 positions matching TRBD1. V gave up 6 bases and J gave up 0 bases; unmatched junction bases: 8. This CDR3 region has 15 residues. Germline CDR1 MDHEN, CDR2 SYDVKM. The DNA for the CDR3 is TGTGCCAGCAGGGGTCCAGGGGGAATCTCCTACGAGCAGTACTTC. Translated, it gives CASRGPGGISYEQYF.

The V and J genes are TRBV9 and TRBJ2-7; possible D gene TRBD1, 6 bases. In germline, CDR1 is SGDLS, CDR2 YYNGEE. This CDR3 region has 15 residues. V was trimmed by 1 base and J by 4 bases, leaving 15 bases between them. The CDR3: CASSVSPGTQYEQYF. The CDR3 DNA reads as TGTGCCAGCAGCGTAAGCCCCGGGACACAGTACGAGCAGTACTTC.

The chain recombines TRBV15 with TRBJ1-2, with a weak D call TRBD1 (5 bases). This CDR3 has 14 amino acids. Germline CDR1 is LNHNV and CDR2 is YYDKDF (reference sequence). Trimming took off 1 base at V and 4 bases at J, with 10 bases between the two ends. CDR3 sequence: CATSRGTGSYGYTF. As DNA, the CDR3 is TGTGCCACCAGCAGAGGAACAGGCAGCTATGGCTACACCTTC.

The chain links TRBV7-9 to TRBJ2-1; maybe TRBD2 (6 bases). CDR3 length equals 15 residues. With 2 bases removed from V and 5 bases from J, the gap between germline ends came to 13 bases. CDR1 and CDR2 from the germline V gene are SEHNR and FQNEAQ (reference sequence). CDR3 region: CASSLWTGEHNEQFF. The CDR3 coding sequence is TGTGCCAGCAGCTTATGGACGGGAGAGCACAATGAGCAGTTCTTC.

The rearrangement joins TRBV30 to TRBJ1-4; D remains ambiguous. Germline CDR1 is GTSNPN and CDR2 is SVGIG (reference sequence). V lost 4 bases and J lost 8, with 11 bases in between. CDR3 size: 12 residues. The DNA for the CDR3 is TGTGCCTGGATCGGGGTGGAGGAAAAACTGTTTTTT. Translation gives CAWIGVEEKLFF.

The rearrangement links TRBV7-8 to TRBJ1-1, with 7 positions matching TRBD1. V gave up 4 bases and J gave up 2 bases; unmatched junction bases: 7. CDR3 length: 15 residues. The germline V gene encodes CDR1 SGHVS and CDR2 FQNEAQ. The CDR3 DNA sequence: TGTGCCAGCAGCTCCCCCACAGGGGTTAACACTGAAGCTTTCTTT. Protein product: CASSSPTGVNTEAFF.

The rearrangement links TRBV11-2 to TRBJ1-1; possibly TRBD1 for D (5 bases). Germline V gene data show CDR1 as SGHAT and CDR2 as FQNNGV. V was shortened by 5 bases and J by 3 bases, with 16 bases between the two germline ends. CDR3 length: 15 residues. Here the CDR3 DNA reads TGTGCCAGCAGCCTAGGCCAGGGTGAAGACACTGAAGCTTTCTTT. This translates into CASSLGQGEDTEAFF.

The chain is built from TRBV28 and TRBJ2-1, with TRBD2 matching 7 bases. CDR3 length: 13 amino acids. Trimming took 6 bases from V and 10 from J; bases not matched to a gene: 9. Germline V gene lookup returns CDR1 MDHEN and CDR2 SYDVKM. This CDR3 is CASRGTLGGEQFF. The DNA for the CDR3 is TGTGCCAGCAGGGGGACTCTGGGGGGGGAGCAGTTCTTC.

J is TRBJ1-2 and V is TRBV18, with 11 bases lining up with TRBD1. This CDR3 is built from 17 residues. Germline lookup yields CDR1 KGHSH and CDR2 LQKENI. V was clipped by 3 bases and J by 7 bases; unmatched bases: 13. CDR3 bases: TGTGCCAGCTCACCCCAACCTAGGGGACAGGGGGAGTCTGGCTACACCTTC. It encodes CASSPQPRGQGESGYTF.

The chain has TRBV12-1 and TRBJ2-1; TRBD2, the table's D call, lacks a check against the DNA. TRBV12-1 is shown as a pseudogene. CDR3 length: 14 residues. DNA of the CDR3: TGTGCCAGCAGCGGAGGGACTCCTAAAAATGAGCAGTTCTTC. This encodes CASSGGTPKNEQFF.

The chain uses TRBV28 and TRBJ1-1; TRBD1 might be the D (5 bases). This CDR3 is 13 amino acids long. V gave up 4 bases and J gave up 4 bases, with 10 bases separating them. The germline V gene has CDR1 MDHEN and CDR2 SYDVKM. For the CDR3, the DNA is TGTGCCAGCAGTTCCACAGGACCCACTGAAGCTTTCTTT. It is translated as CASSSTGPTEAFF.

Details on this clone: Distinct nucleotide sequences in the sample also encode this CDR3. This chain uses TRBV19 with TRBJ2-2, with TRBD1 matching 9 bases. Per the germline V gene, CDR1 is LNHDA and CDR2 is SQIVND (reference sequence). The junction had 3 bases not matched to a gene; V was cut back by 8 bases and J by 2 bases. CDR3 length: 14 residues. The CDR3 is CASRGQGNTGELFF. The CDR3 coding sequence is TGTGCCAGTCGGGGACAGGGAAACACCGGGGAGCTGTTTTTT.

Details on this clone: Its ends do not fully match the called genes, so a read error is possible. This rearrangement joins TRBV30 to TRBJ2-7, with 7 bases identical to TRBD1. This CDR3 comprises 11 residues. CDR1 and CDR2 (germline): GTSNPN, SVGIG (reference sequence). The CDR3 reads CAWSATQGVSF. CDR3 in DNA: TGTGCCTGGAGTGCTACGCAGGGGGTGAGCTTC.

The gene calls are TRBV30 and TRBJ2-3; 9 positions agree with TRBD2. Germline CDR1 and CDR2: GTSNPN and SVGIG (reference sequence). V shed 1 base and J 9 bases; nucleotides not matched to a gene: 8. The CDR3 consists of 14 residues. CDR3 DNA: TGTGCCTGGAGTGCGGGACTAGCTAGCGAGACGCAGTATTTT. It specifies CAWSAGLASETQYF.

The gene calls are TRBV30 and TRBJ2-3, with 10 bases matching TRBD2. The germline V gene has CDR1 GTSNPN and CDR2 SVGIG (reference sequence). Unmatched junction bases numbered 7, after V lost 3 bases and J lost 4 bases. CDR3 size: 15 residues. The CDR3 DNA sequence: TGTGCCTGGAGGGGGCTAGCGGGAGTAGCAGATACGCAGTATTTT. This gives the protein CAWRGLAGVADTQYF.

The V gene is TRBV29-1, the J gene TRBJ2-2; weak D call: TRBD1 (5 bases). Germline V gene sequence: CDR1 SQVTM, CDR2 ANQGSEA. The V end was cut by 7 bases, the J end by 2 bases, with 11 bases between. The CDR3 totals 13 residues. The CDR3 loop reads CSARQGNTGELFF. CDR3 DNA sequence: TGCAGCGCGCGGCAGGGTAACACCGGGGAGCTGTTTTTT.

V usage is TRBV7-2 and J usage is TRBJ2-1; D unresolved. The CDR3 is 16 amino acids. Deletions cut 1 base from V and 0 bases from J, with 10 bases between. Germline assignment: CDR1 SGHTA and CDR2 FQGNSA. CDR3 sequence: CASSLGRSNSYNEQFF. As DNA, the CDR3 is TGTGCCAGCAGCTTAGGCCGCAGTAACTCCTACAATGAGCAGTTCTTC.

The CDR3 nucleotides read TGCAGTGCTAGGCTACAAGAGACCCAGTACTTC. The encoded protein is CSARLQETQYF. The rearrangement joins TRBV20-1 to TRBJ2-5, with D hard to call. The CDR3 has 11 amino acids. The V end was cut by 3 bases, the J end by 2 bases, with 4 bases between. CDR1 is DFQATT, CDR2 SNEGSKA, per germline (reference sequence).

The J gene is TRBJ1-1, the V gene TRBV29-1; D is perhaps TRBD1 (5 bases). Per the germline V gene, CDR1 is SQVTM and CDR2 is ANQGSEA. The CDR3 consists of 12 residues. Trimming left V 6 bases short and J 5 bases short, with 13 bases between. CDR3 sequence reads: CSVYQGGTEAFF. CDR3 in DNA: TGCAGCGTGTATCAGGGAGGGACTGAAGCTTTCTTT.

The chain recombines TRBV9 with TRBJ2-5; no reliable D call. This CDR3 region has 15 residues. Per germline, CDR1 SGDLS and CDR2 YYNGEE. Trimming left V 4 bases short and J 2 bases short, with 15 bases between. CDR3: CASSTQMGRQETQYF. CDR3 bases: TGTGCCAGCAGCACCCAGATGGGCCGGCAAGAGACCCAGTACTTC.

The chain has TRBV19 and TRBJ2-1; 10 bases agree with TRBD2. CDR1 and CDR2 (germline): LNHDA, SQIVND (reference sequence). V trimming: 6 bases; J trimming: 5 bases; junction bases outside the gene matches: 10. This CDR3 is 16 amino acids long. The CDR3 nucleotides are TGTGCCAGTAGCTTCTTTGAGGGACTAGCGAACAATGAGCAGTTCTTC. Translation: CASSFFEGLANNEQFF.

The chain carries TRBV11-2 and TRBJ2-2; D is perhaps TRBD1 (6 bases). Germline V gene lookup returns CDR1 SGHAT and CDR2 FQNNGV. The CDR3 is 16 amino acids. The germline V and J ends were trimmed by 5 bases and 0 bases, with 13 bases remaining between them. The CDR3, as DNA: TGTGCCAGCAGCGGAATCAGGGGACCGAACACCGGGGAGCTGTTTTTT. Amino acids: CASSGIRGPNTGELFF. Based on the CDR3 plus reference TRBV11-2 and TRBJ2-2, the full variable domain is EAGVAQSPRYKIIEKRQSVAFWCNPISGHATLYWYQQILGQGPKLLIQFQNNGVVDDSQLPKDRFSAERLKGVDSTLKIQPAKLEDSAVYLCASSGIRGPNTGELFFGEGSRLTVL.